There are many counts of the clone carrying this T cell receptor (beta chain). The antigen is not known. The data belong to a study of Graves' ophthalmopathy and Graves' hyperthyroidism. Notes on the study in general: Ophthalmopathy progression cases were predicted by the model with 70% to 71% sensitivity and about 72% specificity.

Germline CDR1 SEHNR, CDR2 FQNEAQ (reference sequence). The CDR3 is made up of 13 amino acids. Trimming pared 2 bases from V and 2 bases from J, leaving 7 bases between. RNA transcripts were the source from which TCR beta CDR3 regions were amplified. An opening RT-PCR round employed HTBI primers and preceded a second-round multiplex PCR. In TCRdb, the multiplex PCR reads were re-called with MiXCR into one record per CDR3 protein. Counted here are 600,000 to 700,000 distinct CDR3 sequences, about two fifths occurring once; the ten biggest clones make up more than 2.5%. Sequencing was done on a sample of peripheral blood. The rearrangement links TRBV7-9 to TRBJ2-7, with D uncertain. This TCR derives from an adult man with Graves' ophthalmopathy. CDR3 nucleotide sequence: TGTGCCAGCAGCTTAACTTACCCCTACGAGCAGTACTTC. Residues: CASSLTYPYEQYF.